The sequence of this T cell receptor beta chain was determined in a study of blood T cell repertoires in COVID-19 (dated by TCRdb to the early 2020s). In the study overall: The collaborator samples originated in the United States, Italy and Spain and spanned the acute and convalescent phases of COVID-19. The prospective study material was composed of cDNA or gDNA derived from T cells, B-cell-depleted T cells, or PBMCs. The dataset comprised deeply sampled blood TCRbeta repertoires from subjects exposed to, actively infected with, or recovered from COVID-19. A freely available public database, intended as a resource for researchers studying the immune response to SARS-CoV-2, is where the repertoires were released. The samples were drawn from two sources: the first 160 participants of the ongoing ImmuneRACE study, and 950 to 1,500 subjects contributed by 6 global collaborators. Nearly every sample came with metadata listing a de-identified subject ID, COVID-19 status, age in years and sex. Where available, HLA class I and class II types were obtained from metadata supplied by the sample provider rather than from assay-based typing.

The germline V gene yields SGHRS for CDR1 and YFSETQ for CDR2. Cut back by 4 bases and 1 base, the V and J ends lie 17 bases apart. The CDR3 runs 16 amino acids, cysteine and phenylalanine included. Just CDR3 DNA is preserved here, 48 bases in frame from base 1. Enrolling through a virtual design, the prospective study's participants ranged in age from roughly 18 to 90 years and lived across some 23 United States geographic areas. In the prospective study, cohorts were assigned on the basis of participant-reported clinical history obtained from a screening survey and a study questionnaire. Exposed participants were defined as having been in contact with someone with a PCR-confirmed or clinician-diagnosed COVID-19 case within 2 weeks of study entry. In the prospective study, whole blood, serum and a nasopharyngeal or oropharyngeal swab were collected from each participant by mobile phlebotomists. Prospective study participants could optionally give additional blood draws and questionnaires over an approximately 2-month period. Before DNA extraction, blood samples from the prospective study were shipped at room temperature or frozen.

TCRbeta CDR3 regions were amplified from genomic DNA by means of the immunoSEQ Assay, a bias-controlled multiplex PCR. Per the source publication's procedure: The number of nucleated cells in each sample was estimated from the amplification of reference gene primers within the assay. To quantify the absolute abundance of each unique TCRbeta CDR3 rearrangement, sequence reads were collapsed and filtered. For each sample, productive Simpson clonality was calculated as the square root of Simpson's diversity index across productive rearrangements. TCRdb stores this immuneACCESS table with in-frame sequences only. Part of the clones is absent; in the studies checked, under half of the shortfall reflects unresolved V genes, and no reason is known for the rest. Clone size and the V and J calls come from that table; the DNA yielded D and trimming. The sample table contains some 340,000 clones; only one count was recorded for roughly nine tenths of them. Roughly 3.9% of the sample lies in the top ten.

Overall study outcomes, separate from this receptor: The quantity of clinical and demographic metadata differed by source and by participant and was supplied without curation.

Remarks on this clone: Its antigen is not yet known. No base-level quality is on record; no much larger clone is a single base apart.

The TCR sequence derives from a young woman who had been exposed to COVID-19. The receptor chain draws on TRBV5-1 and TRBJ1-1, with TRBD1 perhaps the D gene, on 5 matching bases. The specimen sequenced was PBMCs or T cells enriched from blood (not recorded which). The CDR3 region has the sequence CASSRAGQIPNTEAFF. The DNA sequence is TGCGCCAGCAGCCGGGCAGGGCAGATACCGAACACTGAAGCTTTCTTT.